Listed below are T cell receptor beta chains from one sample, sequenced in a study of shared clonotypes between healthy human individuals. The repertoire was sequenced with immunoSEQ multiplex PCR; TCRdb's copy has only in-frame clones and lacks some. Seen here are a few million clones, roughly 93% observed once, and the top ten hold roughly 1.7%. The specimen was naive CD8+ T cells from PBMCs. These receptors were obtained from a man aged 18 to 29 in good health. Some clones in this sample may be carry-over from other donors' samples. CDR3s include the opening cysteine and the closing phenylalanine or tryptophan. The D gene is left open where the match is weak. Rows may omit the clone size; those that give it use once, few, many or a size class.

clone size	D gene	J gene	CDR3 length	V gene	CDR3 protein	CDR3 DNA
-	-	TRBJ1-2	14	TRBV19	CASSIDMESYGYTF	TGTGCCAGTAGTATAGATATGGAATCATATGGCTACACCTTC
once	TRBD2	TRBJ2-1	15	TRBV7-9	CASSPGGSSYNEQFF	TGTGCCAGCAGCCCCGGGGGGAGCTCCTACAATGAGCAGTTCTTC
-	-	TRBJ2-3	15	TRBV4-1	CASSQDRGRTDTQYF	TGCGCCAGCAGCCAAGACCGGGGGAGGACAGATACGCAGTATTTT
-	-	TRBJ2-7	15	TRBV11-1	CASTTTGHESYEQYF	TGTGCCAGCACCACGACAGGCCACGAATCCTACGAGCAGTACTTC
-	-	TRBJ1-1	14	TRBV10-3	CAISEGGTHTEAFF	TGTGCCATCAGTGAGGGAGGAACCCACACTGAAGCTTTCTTT
-	-	TRBJ2-7	16	TRBV27	CASSWNWGGVVYEQYF	TGTGCCAGCAGTTGGAACTGGGGAGGAGTGGTCTACGAGCAGTACTTC
-	-	TRBJ1-2	12	TRBV9	CASWRTSYGYTF	TGTGCCTCCTGGAGGACATCCTATGGCTACACCTTC
few	TRBD2	TRBJ2-2	15	TRBV2	CASSPGLAGVGELFF	TGTGCCAGCAGTCCTGGACTAGCGGGAGTAGGGGAGCTGTTTTTT
-	-	TRBJ1-4	17	TRBV5-5	CASRFWLSEPAGEKLFF	TGTGCCAGCAGGTTCTGGTTATCGGAACCCGCGGGTGAAAAACTGTTTTTT
-	TRBD2	TRBJ2-7	16	TRBV6-1	CASSEAPTSVYYEQYF	TGTGCCAGCAGTGAAGCCCCGACTAGCGTGTACTACGAGCAGTACTTC
-	-	TRBJ1-4	16	TRBV7-9	CASSPRAFVGREKLFF	TGTGCCAGCAGCCCCCGAGCCTTCGTAGGGAGGGAAAAACTGTTTTTT
-	-	TRBJ2-7	14	TRBV6-6	CASSYSTPTYEQYF	TGTGCCAGCAGTTACTCAACGCCTACCTACGAGCAGTACTTC
-	-	TRBJ2-7	14	TRBV28	CASGTRVGLYEQYF	TGTGCCAGTGGCACCCGGGTTGGGCTCTACGAGCAGTACTTC
-	-	TRBJ2-2	13	TRBV14	CASNRVNTGELFF	TGTGCCAGTAACAGGGTCAACACCGGGGAGCTGTTTTTT
-	TRBD1	TRBJ1-1	17	TRBV15	CATSRPSLTGTYTEAFF	TGTGCCACCAGCAGACCCTCCCTGACAGGGACCTACACTGAAGCTTTCTTT
-	TRBD2	TRBJ2-7	14	TRBV5-6	CASSLGTSPGEQYF	TGTGCCAGCAGCTTGGGGACTAGCCCGGGCGAGCAGTACTTC
once	TRBD2	TRBJ2-1	16	TRBV28	CASSSPTSGAYNEQFF	TGTGCCAGCAGTTCCCCGACTAGCGGGGCGTACAATGAGCAGTTCTTC
-	TRBD1	TRBJ2-7	15	TRBV7-9	CASSFGQESSYEQYF	TGTGCCAGCAGCTTCGGACAGGAGAGCTCCTACGAGCAGTACTTC
once	TRBD1	TRBJ2-3	14	TRBV7-8	CASSRQGATDTQYF	TGTGCCAGCAGCCGACAGGGGGCCACAGATACGCAGTATTTT
-	-	TRBJ2-1	16	TRBV7-9	CASSPWPRDRNNEQFF	TGTGCCAGCAGTCCATGGCCCCGTGACAGAAACAATGAGCAGTTCTTC
-	-	TRBJ2-1	15	TRBV4-3	CASSQDRGIYNEQFF	TGCGCCAGCAGCCAAGATCGAGGCATTTACAATGAGCAGTTCTTC
-	TRBD2	TRBJ2-7	14	TRBV28	CASTLAGTSYEQYF	TGTGCCAGCACCCTAGCGGGAACCTCCTACGAGCAGTACTTC
-	TRBD1	TRBJ1-1	19	TRBV9	CASSAGQGPSSAVNTEAFF	TGTGCCAGCAGCGCGGGACAGGGGCCGAGTAGTGCGGTGAACACTGAAGCTTTCTTT
-	-	TRBJ2-1	15	TRBV27	CASSIRATPGDEQFF	TGTGCCAGCAGTATACGGGCCACTCCTGGAGATGAGCAGTTCTTC
-	-	TRBJ1-2	15	TRBV4-1	CASSQDPRDPYGYTF	TGCGCCAGCAGCCAAGATCCTAGGGATCCCTATGGCTACACCTTC
-	-	TRBJ2-1	16	TRBV9	CASSVGFGTTYNEQFF	TGTGCCAGCAGCGTAGGTTTCGGGACAACCTACAATGAGCAGTTCTTC
-	-	TRBJ2-3	13	TRBV7-3	CASSLGRADTQYF	TGTGCCAGCAGCTTAGGGCGCGCAGATACGCAGTATTTT
-	TRBD1	TRBJ1-5	14	TRBV28	CASSLDREDQPQHF	TGTGCCAGCAGTTTAGACAGGGAGGATCAGCCCCAGCATTTT
-	TRBD1	TRBJ2-4	15	TRBV4-3	CASSQDQGAKNIQYF	TGCGCCAGCAGCCAGGATCAGGGGGCTAAAAACATTCAGTACTTC
-	TRBD1	TRBJ1-2	16	TRBV2	CASSELGQGLEYGYTF	TGTGCCAGCAGTGAGCTGGGACAGGGGTTGGAGTATGGCTACACCTTC
-	TRBD1	TRBJ1-1	14	TRBV19	CASSSRQGRSEAFF	TGTGCCAGTAGTAGTCGACAGGGGAGATCTGAAGCTTTCTTT
-	-	TRBJ2-2	14	TRBV9	CASSAEGPTGELFF	TGTGCCAGCAGCGCGGAGGGCCCCACCGGGGAGCTGTTTTTT
-	TRBD1	TRBJ2-5	16	TRBV27	CASSPSGTEEQETQYF	TGTGCCAGCAGTCCCTCCGGGACAGAGGAACAAGAGACCCAGTACTTC
-	TRBD1	TRBJ2-5	15	TRBV5-1	CASSLMGQGVETQYF	TGCGCCAGCAGCTTGATGGGACAGGGCGTAGAGACCCAGTACTTC
-	-	TRBJ2-5	16	TRBV10-3	CAISGSAGLLRETQYF	TGTGCCATCAGTGGGTCGGCGGGATTGTTGCGGGAGACCCAGTACTTC
once	-	TRBJ2-7	14	TRBV5-1	CASSPGPDAYEQYF	TGCGCCAGCAGCCCGGGCCCGGATGCCTACGAGCAGTACTTC
-	-	TRBJ2-7	15	TRBV27	CASRLARDALSEQYF	TGTGCCAGCAGGCTGGCCCGGGACGCCTTAAGCGAGCAGTACTTC
-	-	TRBJ2-3	15	TRBV7-8	CASSLGGRSTDTQYF	TGTGCCAGCAGCTTAGGCGGGCGGAGCACAGATACGCAGTATTTT
-	-	TRBJ2-7	13	TRBV14	CASSLSGDYEQYF	TGTGCCAGCAGCCTTTCAGGGGACTACGAGCAGTACTTC
-	-	TRBJ1-2	14	TRBV2	CASSGWDGGVGYTF	TGTGCCAGCAGTGGATGGGATGGTGGGGTTGGCTACACCTTC
-	TRBD2	TRBJ2-7	15	TRBV7-2	CASRPPSGGPYEQYF	TGTGCCAGCAGGCCCCCTAGCGGGGGTCCCTACGAGCAGTACTTC
-	-	TRBJ1-5	14	TRBV7-9	CASSAGDSNQPQHF	TGTGCCAGCAGCGCGGGAGATAGCAATCAGCCCCAGCATTTT
-	TRBD2	TRBJ2-1	17	TRBV18	CASSPPGLAGTYNEQFF	TGTGCCAGCTCACCACCGGGACTAGCGGGGACCTACAATGAGCAGTTCTTC
few	-	TRBJ2-5	14	TRBV28	CASSLRIIGETQYF	TGTGCCAGCAGTTTAAGAATAATCGGCGAGACCCAGTACTTC
-	-	TRBJ2-7	14	TRBV7-9	CASNHPDRPYEQYF	TGTGCCAGCAACCATCCCGACAGGCCCTACGAGCAGTACTTC
-	TRBD2	TRBJ2-1	17	TRBV27	CASSLSVLAGAYNEQFF	TGTGCCAGCAGTTTATCCGTCCTAGCGGGCGCGTACAATGAGCAGTTCTTC
-	-	TRBJ1-2	14	TRBV27	CASSSLQGRRGYTF	TGTGCCAGCAGTTCTCTACAGGGCCGCCGCGGCTACACCTTC
-	-	TRBJ2-5	15	TRBV27	CASSYIGTLKETQYF	TGTGCCAGCAGTTACATAGGGACCCTTAAAGAGACCCAGTACTTC
-	TRBD1	TRBJ2-1	14	TRBV29-1	CSVEGQGVYNEQFF	TGCAGCGTTGAGGGGCAGGGGGTGTACAATGAGCAGTTCTTC
-	-	TRBJ2-1	13	TRBV27	CASSLSPSNEQFF	TGTGCCAGCAGTTTATCCCCAAGCAATGAGCAGTTCTTC
-	-	TRBJ2-1	14	TRBV30	CAWSVRPTWSEQFF	TGTGCCTGGAGTGTACGTCCGACTTGGAGTGAGCAGTTCTTC
-	-	TRBJ2-7	15	TRBV5-4	CASSLGQGSSYEQYF	TGTGCCAGCAGCTTAGGCCAGGGTAGCTCCTACGAGCAGTACTTC
-	TRBD2	TRBJ2-7	17	TRBV7-2	CASSLDSVTSGYYEQYF	TGTGCCAGCAGCTTAGACTCCGTGACTAGCGGATACTACGAGCAGTACTTC
-	-	TRBJ2-2	13	TRBV27	CASSQRNTGELFF	TGTGCCAGCAGTCAGAGAAACACCGGGGAGCTGTTTTTT
-	-	TRBJ2-1	13	TRBV7-2	CASSLARGDEQFF	TGTGCCAGCAGCTTAGCGCGAGGGGATGAGCAGTTCTTC
once	TRBD1	TRBJ2-7	14	TRBV6-5	CASSYQGASYEQYF	TGTGCCAGCAGTTATCAGGGGGCCTCCTACGAGCAGTACTTC
few	-	TRBJ2-2	11	TRBV29-1	CSVPSSGELFF	TGCAGCGTCCCGTCCTCCGGGGAGCTGTTTTTT